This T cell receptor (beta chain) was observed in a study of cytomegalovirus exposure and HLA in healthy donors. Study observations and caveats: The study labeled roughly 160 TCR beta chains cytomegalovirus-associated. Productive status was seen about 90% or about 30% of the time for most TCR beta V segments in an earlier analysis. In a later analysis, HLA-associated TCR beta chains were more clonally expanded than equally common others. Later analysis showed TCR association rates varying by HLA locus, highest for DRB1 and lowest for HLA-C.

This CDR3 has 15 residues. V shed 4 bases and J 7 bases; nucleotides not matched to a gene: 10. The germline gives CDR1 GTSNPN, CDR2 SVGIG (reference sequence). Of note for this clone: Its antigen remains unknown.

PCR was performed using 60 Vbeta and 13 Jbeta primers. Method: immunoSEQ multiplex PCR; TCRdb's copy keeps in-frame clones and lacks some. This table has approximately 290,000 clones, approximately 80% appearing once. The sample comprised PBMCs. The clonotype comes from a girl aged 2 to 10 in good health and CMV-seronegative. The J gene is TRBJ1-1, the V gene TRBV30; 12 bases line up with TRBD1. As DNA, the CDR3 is TGTGCCTGGATTCGAACCGGGACAGGGGGCGTTGAAGCTTTCTTT. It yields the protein CAWIRTGTGGVEAFF.